This TCR beta chain comes out of a study of blood T cell repertoires in COVID-19. Study details: Samples came from the United States, Italy and Spain, spanning acute and convalescent COVID-19. T cells, B-cell-depleted T cells, or PBMCs provided the cDNA or gDNA that served as material.

The ends were cut back, 5 bases at V and 5 bases at J, with 15 bases in the middle. This CDR3 spans 15 amino acids. Per the germline V gene, CDR1 is SGHVS and CDR2 is FNYEAQ. Only in-frame clones appear in the TCRdb table, and some are missing; sequencing was by immunoSEQ multiplex PCR. The sample has approximately 150,000 clones; about 86% are singletons. Sequencing was performed on peripheral blood. The chain combines TRBV7-6 with TRBJ2-2; D unclear. The origin of this receptor is a woman in her seventies who had recovered from COVID-19. This chain's CDR3 is CASSPSPIGTGELFF. Written as DNA, the CDR3 is TGTGCCAGCAGCCCCAGCCCCATCGGGACCGGGGAGCTGTTTTTT.